The TCR beta chain described here comes from a study of T cell responses to AZD1222 COVID-19 vaccine. Study-level findings and limits: Donors were largely white British and mainly female; clonal diversity was possibly underestimated. As reported, nearly half of all spike-specific TCRs target variant regions that are unmutated.

Of note for this clone: Its antigen remains unknown.

Assay used: immunoSEQ multiplex PCR; TCRdb lists only in-frame clones, some missing. The sample lists some 180,000 clones, roughly 91% occurring once. Source: peripheral blood, taken 28 days after the second AZD1222 dose. The sequence was obtained from an adult who received the AZD1222 COVID-19 vaccine.

CDR3 sequence reads: CASSVSGVLNTIYF. In DNA form, the CDR3 reads TGTGCCAGCAGCGTGTCAGGGGTTTTAAACACCATATATTTT. The chain combines TRBV13 with TRBJ1-3; weak D call: TRBD1 (6 bases). This CDR3 comprises 14 residues. V dropped 5 bases and J dropped 6 bases, with 14 bases sitting between them. CDR1 is PRHDT and CDR2 is FYEKMQ in the germline V gene (reference sequence). The entire variable domain, with the rest obtained from reference TRBV13 and TRBJ1-3, is as follows: AAGVIQSPRHLIKEKRETATLKCYPIPRHDTVYWYQQGPGQDPQFLISFYEKMQSDKGSIPDRFSAQQFSDYHSELNMSSLELGDSALYFCASSVSGVLNTIYFGEGSWLTVV.